The clone carrying this T cell receptor (beta chain) was observed many times. The antigen is undetermined. This sample was included in a study of Graves' ophthalmopathy and Graves' hyperthyroidism. Regarding the study as a whole: Blood also harbored most expanded thyroid clonotypes above 0.001 frequency.

The length of the CDR3 is 12 residues. V was trimmed by 1 base and J by 8 bases, leaving 8 bases between them. CDR3 regions of TCR beta were amplified from RNA transcripts. After a first-round RT-PCR with HTBI primers, a second-round multiplex PCR was run. TCRdb independently ran MiXCR on the multiplex PCR reads; one entry per CDR3 protein. The table lists 400,000 to 450,000 distinct CDR3 sequences, 21% of them singletons. People with hyperthyroidism were aged 18 to 65 and newly diagnosed, under 2 months' duration. The diagnostic workup employed clinical symptoms, serum thyroxine, TRAb, thyroid ultrasound and orbital computed tomography.

The V call is TRBV12-3 or TRBV12-4, the J call TRBJ1-2; D gene uncertain. The clonotype comes from a woman aged 18-29 years with stable Graves' hyperthyroidism. Input material: peripheral blood. CDR3 DNA: TGTGCCAGCAGTTTAGGGCATCAAGGCTACACCTTC. Translation gives CASSLGHQGYTF.